This T cell receptor beta chain emerged from a study of Ad26.COV2.S vaccination and SARS-CoV-2 variants. Documented treatment: approximately 18 received Ad26.COV2.S at low or high dose, single or two shots; about five received placebo; per-sample allocation not given. On day 63 after the first injection, vaccine and placebo recipients gave samples. Germline V gene data show CDR1 as LNHNV and CDR2 as YYDKDF (reference sequence). CDR3 size: 12 residues. Trimming removed 6 bases from V and 5 bases from J, with 11 bases in between. Assay used: immunoSEQ multiplex PCR; TCRdb lists only in-frame clones, some missing. The sample has some 320,000 clones; about 82% are singletons.

The sequencing here drew on peripheral blood, taken in a trial of Ad26.COV2.S vaccine versus placebo. The V call is TRBV15, the J call TRBJ2-7; D gene unclear. This TCR came from a person aged 18 to 65 who received the Ad26.COV2.S COVID-19 vaccine or a placebo. The chain's CDR3 is CATRDESHEQYF. The CDR3 nucleotides are TGTGCCACCAGAGATGAGTCCCACGAGCAGTACTTC.